Below, one TCR beta chain is given with its context. The germline V gene has CDR1 MDHEN and CDR2 SYDVKM. Between the trimmed V and J ends, which lost 1 base and 7 bases, there was a span of 16 bases. CDR3 size: 16 residues. PCR was performed using 60 Vbeta and 13 Jbeta primers. Repertoires were generated with immunoSEQ multiplex PCR, while TCRdb's copy carries only in-frame clones and drops some. The table lists some 150,000 clones, 76% of them singletons. The data are from a study of cytomegalovirus exposure and HLA in healthy donors. About the study: Earlier, some 180 million T cells were analyzed, and approximately 110 million unique TCR beta sequences were found among them.

The sequence was obtained from a woman in her 40s in good health and CMV-seronegative. The sequencing input was PBMCs. The chain employs TRBV28 and TRBJ1-4; D remains ambiguous. The CDR3 spells CASSLSRLASGEKLFF. CDR3 DNA sequence: TGTGCCAGCAGTTTATCTCGCCTTGCGTCAGGTGAAAAACTGTTTTTT.